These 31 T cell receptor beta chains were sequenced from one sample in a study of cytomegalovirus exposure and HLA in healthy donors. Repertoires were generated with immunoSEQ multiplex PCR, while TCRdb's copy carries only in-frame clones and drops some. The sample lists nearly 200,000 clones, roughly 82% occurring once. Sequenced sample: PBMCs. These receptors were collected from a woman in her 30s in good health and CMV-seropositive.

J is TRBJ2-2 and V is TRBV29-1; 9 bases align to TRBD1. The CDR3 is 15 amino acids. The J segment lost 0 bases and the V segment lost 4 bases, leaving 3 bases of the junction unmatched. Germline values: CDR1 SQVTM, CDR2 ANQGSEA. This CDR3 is CSVAGTGTNTGELFF. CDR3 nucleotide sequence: TGCAGCGTTGCCGGGACAGGGACGAACACCGGGGAGCTGTTTTTT.

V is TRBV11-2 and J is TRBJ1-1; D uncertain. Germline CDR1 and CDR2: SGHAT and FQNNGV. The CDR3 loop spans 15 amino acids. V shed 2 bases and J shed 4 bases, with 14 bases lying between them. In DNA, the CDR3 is TGTGCCAGCAGCTTAATCGGCGGGAGAGGCACTGAAGCTTTCTTT. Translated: CASSLIGGRGTEAFF.

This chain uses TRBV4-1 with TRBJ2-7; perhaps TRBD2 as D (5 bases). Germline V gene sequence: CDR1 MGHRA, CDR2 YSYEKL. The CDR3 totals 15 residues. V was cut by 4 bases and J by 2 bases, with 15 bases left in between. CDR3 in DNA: TGCGCCAGCAGCCTCTCGACCGGGAATACCTACGAGCAGTACTTC. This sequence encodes CASSLSTGNTYEQYF.

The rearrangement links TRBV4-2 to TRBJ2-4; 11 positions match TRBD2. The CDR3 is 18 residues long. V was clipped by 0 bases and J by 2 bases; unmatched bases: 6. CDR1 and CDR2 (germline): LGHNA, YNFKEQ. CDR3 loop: CASSQELAGAPTKNIQYF. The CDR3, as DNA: TGTGCCAGCAGCCAAGAACTAGCGGGAGCTCCTACCAAAAACATTCAGTACTTC.

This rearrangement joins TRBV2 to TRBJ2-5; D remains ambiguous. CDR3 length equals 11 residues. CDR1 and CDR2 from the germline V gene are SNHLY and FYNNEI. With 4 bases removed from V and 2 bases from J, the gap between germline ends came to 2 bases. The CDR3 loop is CASSVQETQYF. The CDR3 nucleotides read TGTGCCAGCAGTGTACAAGAGACCCAGTACTTC.

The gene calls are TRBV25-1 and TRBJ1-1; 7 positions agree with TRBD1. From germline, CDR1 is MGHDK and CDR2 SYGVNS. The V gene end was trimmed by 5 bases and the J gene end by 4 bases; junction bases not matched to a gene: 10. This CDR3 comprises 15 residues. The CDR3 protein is CASSPRTGWGTEAFF. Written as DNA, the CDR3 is TGTGCCAGCAGTCCTAGGACAGGCTGGGGCACTGAAGCTTTCTTT.

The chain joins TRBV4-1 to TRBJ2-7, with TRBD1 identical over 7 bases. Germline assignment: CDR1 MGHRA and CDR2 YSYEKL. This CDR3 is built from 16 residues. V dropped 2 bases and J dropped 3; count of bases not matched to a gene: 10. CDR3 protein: CASSQSHGTALYEQYF. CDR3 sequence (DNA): TGCGCCAGCAGCCAAAGTCACGGGACAGCGCTCTACGAGCAGTACTTC.

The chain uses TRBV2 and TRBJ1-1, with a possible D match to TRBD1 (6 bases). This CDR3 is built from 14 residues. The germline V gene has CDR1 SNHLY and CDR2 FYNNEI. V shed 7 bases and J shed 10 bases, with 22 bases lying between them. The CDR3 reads CASNLDSFRGGAFF. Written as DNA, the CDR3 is TGTGCCAGCAATCTGGACAGCTTCCGCGGAGGAGCTTTCTTT.

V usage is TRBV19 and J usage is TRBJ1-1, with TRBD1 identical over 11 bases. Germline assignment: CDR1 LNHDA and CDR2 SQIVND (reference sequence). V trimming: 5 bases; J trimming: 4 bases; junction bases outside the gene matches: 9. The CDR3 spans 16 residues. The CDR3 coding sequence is TGTGCCAGTAGTCCCCCTCCCGGGACAGGGGGCACTGAAGCTTTCTTT. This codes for CASSPPPGTGGTEAFF. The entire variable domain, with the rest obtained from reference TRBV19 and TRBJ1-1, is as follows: DGGITQSPKYLFRKEGQNVTLSCEQNLNHDAMYWYRQDPGQGLRLIYYSQIVNDFQKGDIAEGYSVSREKKESFPLTVTSAQKNPTAFYLCASSPPPGTGGTEAFFGQGTRLTVV.

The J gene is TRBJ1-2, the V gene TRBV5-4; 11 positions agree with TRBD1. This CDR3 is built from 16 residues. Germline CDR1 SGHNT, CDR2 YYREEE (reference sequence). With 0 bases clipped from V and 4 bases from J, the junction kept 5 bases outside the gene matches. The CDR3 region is CASSLGGTGGFYGYTF. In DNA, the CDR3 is TGTGCCAGCAGCTTGGGTGGGACAGGGGGATTCTATGGCTACACCTTC.

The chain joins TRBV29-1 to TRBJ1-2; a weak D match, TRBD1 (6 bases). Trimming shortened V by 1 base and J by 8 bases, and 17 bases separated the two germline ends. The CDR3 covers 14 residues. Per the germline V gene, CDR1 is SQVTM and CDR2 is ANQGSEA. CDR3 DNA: TGCAGCGTTGAAGGAACGGACAGTCGAGACGGCTACACCTTC. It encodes CSVEGTDSRDGYTF.

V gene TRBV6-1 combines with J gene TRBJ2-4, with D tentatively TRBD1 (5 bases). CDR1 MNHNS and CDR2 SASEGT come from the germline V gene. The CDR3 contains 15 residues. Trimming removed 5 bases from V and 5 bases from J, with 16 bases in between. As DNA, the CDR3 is TGTGCCAGCAGTTCAGGGTATTTCGACCAAAACATTCAGTACTTC. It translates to CASSSGYFDQNIQYF.

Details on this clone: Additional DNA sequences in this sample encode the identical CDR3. As DNA, the CDR3 is TGTGCCAGCAGTGGACAATCTGGGGCCAACGTCCTGACTTTC. It specifies CASSGQSGANVLTF. The chain has TRBV6-1 and TRBJ2-6; D is uncertain. This CDR3 is built from 14 residues. Trimming left V 4 bases short and J 1 base short, with 5 bases between. CDR1 is MNHNS, CDR2 SASEGT, per germline.

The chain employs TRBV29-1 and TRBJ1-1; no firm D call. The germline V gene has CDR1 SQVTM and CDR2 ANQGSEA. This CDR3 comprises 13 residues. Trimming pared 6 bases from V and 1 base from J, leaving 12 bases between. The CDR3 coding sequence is TGCAGCGTCTTGGACTCATGGAACACTGAAGCTTTCTTT. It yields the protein CSVLDSWNTEAFF.

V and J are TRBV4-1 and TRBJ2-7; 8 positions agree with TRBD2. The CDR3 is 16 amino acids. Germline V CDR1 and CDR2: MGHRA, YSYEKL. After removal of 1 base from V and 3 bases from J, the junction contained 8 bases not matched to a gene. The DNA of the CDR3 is TGCGCCAGCAGCCAAGCCCGGGGGGGACGAATCTACGAGCAGTACTTC. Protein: CASSQARGGRIYEQYF.

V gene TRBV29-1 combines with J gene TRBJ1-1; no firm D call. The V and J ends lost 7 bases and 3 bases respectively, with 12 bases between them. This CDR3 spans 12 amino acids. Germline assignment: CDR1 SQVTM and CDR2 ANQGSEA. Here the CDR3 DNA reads TGCAGCGCTACAGCCTTGGACACTGAAGCTTTCTTT. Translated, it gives CSATALDTEAFF.

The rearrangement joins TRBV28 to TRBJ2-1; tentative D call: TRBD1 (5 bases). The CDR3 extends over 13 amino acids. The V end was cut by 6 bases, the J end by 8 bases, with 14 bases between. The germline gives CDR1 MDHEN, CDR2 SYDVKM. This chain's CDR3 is CASRHRFLDEQFF. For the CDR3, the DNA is TGTGCCAGCAGGCACAGGTTTCTCGATGAGCAGTTCTTC.

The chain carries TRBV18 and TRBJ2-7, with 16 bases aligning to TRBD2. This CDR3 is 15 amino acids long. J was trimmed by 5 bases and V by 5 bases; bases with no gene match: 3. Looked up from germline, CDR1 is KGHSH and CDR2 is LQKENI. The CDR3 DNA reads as TGTGCCAGCTCAGGGACTAGCGGGAGGGGGAACGAGCAGTACTTC. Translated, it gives CASSGTSGRGNEQYF.

The CDR3 reads CASRGEARAWGAYYGYTF. CDR3 nucleotides: TGTGCCAGCAGGGGGGAGGCTAGAGCATGGGGAGCATACTATGGCTACACCTTC. J is TRBJ1-2 and V is TRBV6-4; tentative D call: TRBD1 (5 bases). CDR1 is MRHNA and CDR2 is SNTAGT in the germline V gene. Trimming pared 6 bases from V and 3 bases from J, leaving 26 bases between. The length of the CDR3 is 18 residues.

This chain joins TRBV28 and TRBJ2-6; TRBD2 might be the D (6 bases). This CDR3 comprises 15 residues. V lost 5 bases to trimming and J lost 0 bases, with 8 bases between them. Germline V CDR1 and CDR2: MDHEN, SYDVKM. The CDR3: CASSGGSSGANVLTF. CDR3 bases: TGTGCCAGCAGTGGAGGGAGCTCTGGGGCCAACGTCCTGACTTTC. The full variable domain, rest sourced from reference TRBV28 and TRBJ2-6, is DVKVTQSSRYLVKRTGEKVFLECVQDMDHENMFWYRQDPGLGLRLIYFSYDVKMKEKGDIPEGYSVSREKKERFSLILESASTNQTSMYLCASSGGSSGANVLTFGAGSRLTVL.

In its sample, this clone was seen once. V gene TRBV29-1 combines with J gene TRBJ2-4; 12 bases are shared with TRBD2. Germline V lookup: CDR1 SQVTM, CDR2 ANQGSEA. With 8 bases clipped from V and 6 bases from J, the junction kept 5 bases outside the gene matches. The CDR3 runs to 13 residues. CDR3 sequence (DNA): TGCAGCTCCCTAGCGGGAGGGGGAAACATTCAGTACTTC. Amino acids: CSSLAGGGNIQYF.

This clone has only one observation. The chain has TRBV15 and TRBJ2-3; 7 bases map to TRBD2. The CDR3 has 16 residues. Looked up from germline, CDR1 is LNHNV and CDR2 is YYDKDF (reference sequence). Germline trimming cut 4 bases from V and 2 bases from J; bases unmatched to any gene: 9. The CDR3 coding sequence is TGTGCCACCAGCACGCCTAGCGGAGGCTTCACAGATACGCAGTATTTT. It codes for CATSTPSGGFTDTQYF.

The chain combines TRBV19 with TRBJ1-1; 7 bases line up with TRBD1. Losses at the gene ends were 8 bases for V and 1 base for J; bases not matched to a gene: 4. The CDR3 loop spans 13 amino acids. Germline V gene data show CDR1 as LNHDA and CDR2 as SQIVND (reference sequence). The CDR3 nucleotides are TGTGCCAGTGGGACAGAATCGAACACTGAAGCTTTCTTT. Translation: CASGTESNTEAFF.

CDR3 region: CASRGTATYEQYF. CDR3 sequence (DNA): TGTGCCAGCAGAGGGACAGCAACCTACGAGCAGTACTTC. This chain connects TRBV28 to TRBJ2-7; 7 bases map to TRBD1. Germline CDR1 MDHEN, CDR2 SYDVKM. This CDR3 spans 13 amino acids. Trimming removed 6 bases from V and 2 bases from J; junction bases left unmatched: 4. Together with reference TRBV28 and TRBJ2-7, the CDR3 gives the full variable domain: DVKVTQSSRYLVKRTGEKVFLECVQDMDHENMFWYRQDPGLGLRLIYFSYDVKMKEKGDIPEGYSVSREKKERFSLILESASTNQTSMYLCASRGTATYEQYFGPGTRLTVT.

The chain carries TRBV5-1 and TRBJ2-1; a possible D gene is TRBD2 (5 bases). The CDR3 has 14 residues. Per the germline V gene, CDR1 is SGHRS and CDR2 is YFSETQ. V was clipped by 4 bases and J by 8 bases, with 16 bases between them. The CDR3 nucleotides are TGCGCCAGCAGCACCAGCGGCCCCGAGGATGAGCAGTTCTTC. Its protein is CASSTSGPEDEQFF.

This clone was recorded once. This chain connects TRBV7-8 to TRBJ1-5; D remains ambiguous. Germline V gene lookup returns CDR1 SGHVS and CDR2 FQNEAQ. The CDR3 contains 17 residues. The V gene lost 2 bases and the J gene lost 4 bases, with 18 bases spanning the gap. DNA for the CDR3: TGTGCCAGCAGCTTACCGCGCGGAGGGTTGCGGAATCAGCCCCAGCATTTT. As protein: CASSLPRGGLRNQPQHF.

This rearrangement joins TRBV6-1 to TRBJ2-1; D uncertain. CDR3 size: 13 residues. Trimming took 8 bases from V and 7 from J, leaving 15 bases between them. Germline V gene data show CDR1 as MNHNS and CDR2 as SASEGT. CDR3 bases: TGTGCCAGCCGCTATTCTTCGAGTAATGAGCAGTTCTTC. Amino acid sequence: CASRYSSSNEQFF.

The CDR3 loop reads CASSSTTSGRVTYEQYF. The CDR3 bases are TGTGCCAGCAGCTCCACCACTAGCGGGAGGGTTACCTACGAGCAGTACTTC. The genes are TRBV5-6 and TRBJ2-7, with 13 bases that match TRBD2. The V gene end was trimmed by 3 bases and the J gene end by 2 bases; junction bases not matched to a gene: 8. Germline values: CDR1 SGHDT, CDR2 YYEEEE. The CDR3 runs 17 residues. Filled out from reference TRBV5-6 and TRBJ2-7, the complete variable domain reads DAGVTQSPTHLIKTRGQQVTLRCSPKSGHDTVSWYQQALGQGPQFIFQYYEEEERQRGNFPDRFSGHQFPNYSSELNVNALLLGDSALYLCASSSTTSGRVTYEQYFGPGTRLTVT.

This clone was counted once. The DNA for the CDR3 is TGTGCCAGCGGAAGACAGGGACTAGCCTACAATGAGCAGTTCTTC. Amino acids: CASGRQGLAYNEQFF. This chain joins TRBV27 and TRBJ2-1, with D possibly being TRBD2 (8 bases). From germline, CDR1 is MNHEY and CDR2 SMNVEV (reference sequence). Trimming stripped 8 bases from V and 2 bases from J, with 16 bases between. The CDR3 extends over 15 amino acids.

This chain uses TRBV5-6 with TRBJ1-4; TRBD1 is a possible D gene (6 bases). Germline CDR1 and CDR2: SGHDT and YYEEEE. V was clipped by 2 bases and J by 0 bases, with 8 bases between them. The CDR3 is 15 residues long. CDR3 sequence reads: CASSFRQATNEKLFF. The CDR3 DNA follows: TGTGCCAGCAGCTTCCGACAGGCAACTAATGAAAAACTGTTTTTT.

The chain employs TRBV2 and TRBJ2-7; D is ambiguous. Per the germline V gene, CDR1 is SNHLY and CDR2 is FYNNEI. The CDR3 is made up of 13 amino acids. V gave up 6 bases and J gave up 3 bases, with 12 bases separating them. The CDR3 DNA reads TGTGCCAGCAGCGCGAGAAATCTCTACGAGCAGTACTTC. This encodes CASSARNLYEQYF.